This T cell receptor beta chain appears in the sequencing data of a study of post-analysis software for immune sequencing data. Study observations and caveats: By F measure, strong co-clustering occurred among samples prepared in the same batch. Compared with controls, patients had more of five TRBV segments, including TRBV5-6, TRBV5-1 and TRBV20-1.

A note on this clonotype: Its target is not known.

Prepared TCR beta cDNA libraries contained unique molecular identifiers. TCRdb re-called the PCR reads through MiXCR, storing one row per CDR3 protein. The data hold about 160,000 distinct CDR3 sequences, with 36% observed a single time. Germline values: CDR1 LGHNA, CDR2 YSLEER. The CDR3 is 16 residues long. V lost 0 bases and J 10 bases, leaving 19 bases between the germline ends. The source was blood, collected after autologous hematopoietic stem cell transplantation. This chain links TRBV4-3 with TRBJ2-1; maybe TRBD1 (6 bases). The sequence was collected from a girl aged 10 to 17 with multiple sclerosis. The CDR3 DNA is TGCGCCAGCAGCCAAGAAAACGGGACACCATCCTACGAGCAGTTCTTC. Translated: CASSQENGTPSYEQFF.